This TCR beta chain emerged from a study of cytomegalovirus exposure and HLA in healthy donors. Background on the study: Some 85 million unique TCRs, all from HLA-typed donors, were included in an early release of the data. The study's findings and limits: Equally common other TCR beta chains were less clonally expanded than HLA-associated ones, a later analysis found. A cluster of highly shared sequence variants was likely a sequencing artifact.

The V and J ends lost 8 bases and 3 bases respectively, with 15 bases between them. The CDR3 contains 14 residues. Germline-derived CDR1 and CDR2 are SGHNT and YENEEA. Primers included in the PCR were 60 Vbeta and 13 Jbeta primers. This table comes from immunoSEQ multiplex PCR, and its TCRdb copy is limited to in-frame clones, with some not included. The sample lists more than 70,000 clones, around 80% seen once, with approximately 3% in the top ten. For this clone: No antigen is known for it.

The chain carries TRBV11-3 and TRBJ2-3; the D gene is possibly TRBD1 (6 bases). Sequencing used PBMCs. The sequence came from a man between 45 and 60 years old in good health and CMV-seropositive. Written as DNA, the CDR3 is TGTGCCAGCGTTAACAGGCAGGGGACAGATACGCAGTATTTT. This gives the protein CASVNRQGTDTQYF.